Following are 23 T cell receptor beta chains from one sample sequenced in a study of cytomegalovirus exposure and HLA in healthy donors. The study ran its PCR with 60 Vbeta and 13 Jbeta primers. Produced via immunoSEQ multiplex PCR; TCRdb's table is partial and in-frame only. The profile shows 120,000 to 150,000 clones, over 65% of them singletons. The sequenced material came from PBMCs. The origin of the receptors is a male donor in good health and CMV-seronegative.

The genes are TRBV19 and TRBJ2-2; 11 bases match TRBD2. V dropped 10 bases and J dropped 5; count of bases not matched to a gene: 6. The V gene's germline CDR1 is LNHDA and CDR2 SQIVND (reference sequence). The CDR3 is made up of 14 amino acids. In nucleotides, the CDR3 is TGTGCCACCATGGGACTAGCGGTAACCGGGGAGCTGTTTTTT. Translated: CATMGLAVTGELFF.

The gene calls are TRBV14 and TRBJ1-5, with D possibly being TRBD1 (5 bases). The CDR3 is 16 residues long. Trimming removed 5 bases at V and 4 bases at J, with 18 bases between. Germline CDR1 reads SGHDN; CDR2 reads FVKESK. The CDR3 here is CASSGDARGFNQPQHF. The CDR3 bases are TGTGCCAGCAGCGGAGACGCGCGGGGGTTTAATCAGCCCCAGCATTTT.

CDR3 in amino acids: CASSQGSGNTEAFF. The CDR3 DNA reads as TGTGCCAGCAGTCAAGGGAGCGGGAACACTGAAGCTTTCTTT. The genes are TRBV6-1 and TRBJ1-1, with no clear D. The CDR3 length is 14 residues. CDR1 is MNHNS, CDR2 SASEGT, per germline. The V end was cut by 5 bases, the J end by 1 base, with 11 bases between.

This clone is a singleton in its sample. V usage is TRBV27 and J usage is TRBJ2-1; 7 bases match TRBD2. The CDR3 spans 16 residues. Germline V gene sequence: CDR1 MNHEY, CDR2 SMNVEV (reference sequence). Trimming cost V 6 bases and J 3 bases; bases outside gene matches: 11. The CDR3 protein is CASSNGPGTIYNEQFF. CDR3 nucleotides: TGTGCCAGCAGCAATGGGCCCGGGACTATCTACAATGAGCAGTTCTTC.

This clone was seen only once. The V gene is TRBV7-2, the J gene TRBJ2-1; the match to TRBD2 covers 9 bases. Germline values: CDR1 SGHTA, CDR2 FQGNSA. Unmatched junction bases numbered 8, after V lost 4 bases and J lost 4 bases. The CDR3 length is 16 residues. The CDR3, as DNA: TGTGCCAGCAGCTCACTTAGCGGGAGTCTTTACAATGAGCAGTTCTTC. Translated: CASSSLSGSLYNEQFF.

The chain combines TRBV7-9 with TRBJ2-5; D is possibly TRBD1 (5 bases). CDR1 SEHNR and CDR2 FQNEAQ come from the germline V gene (reference sequence). The CDR3 contains 13 residues. Trimming took 3 bases from V and 3 from J, leaving 8 bases between them. Here the CDR3 reads CASSFGAEETQYF. CDR3 DNA sequence: TGTGCCAGCAGCTTTGGGGCCGAAGAGACCCAGTACTTC.

This clone was counted a single time. The chain combines TRBV25-1 with TRBJ2-7; 7 nucleotides line up with TRBD2. The CDR3 has 13 residues. Germline V gene sequence: CDR1 MGHDK, CDR2 SYGVNS. V shed 5 bases and J 7 bases; nucleotides not matched to a gene: 8. The CDR3 DNA sequence: TGTGCCAGCAGTCCCGGATGGGGGGGAGAGCAGTACTTC. This gives the protein CASSPGWGGEQYF.

The CDR3 here is CASSLVASTDTQYF. CDR3 in DNA: TGTGCCAGCAGCTTAGTAGCCAGCACAGATACGCAGTATTTT. V and J are TRBV7-8 and TRBJ2-3; D ambiguous. The germline V gene has CDR1 SGHVS and CDR2 FQNEAQ. The CDR3 runs 14 residues. Deletions cut 1 base from V and 0 bases from J, with 5 bases between.

The V call is TRBV10-2, the J call TRBJ1-1; D unclear. Germline V gives CDR1 WSHSY, CDR2 SAAADI. The ends were cut back, 10 bases at V and 6 bases at J, with 15 bases in the middle. This CDR3 region has 12 residues. The CDR3 loop reads CATARVWAEAFF. The CDR3 DNA is TGCGCCACCGCCCGGGTTTGGGCTGAAGCTTTCTTT.

The chain is built from TRBV19 and TRBJ1-2; 7 nucleotides agree with TRBD1. Losses at the gene ends were 10 bases for V and 1 base for J; bases not matched to a gene: 6. There are 13 residues in the CDR3. The germline V gene has CDR1 LNHDA and CDR2 SQIVND (reference sequence). The CDR3 DNA reads as TGTGCCACCCACAGGGGATATAACTATGGCTACACCTTC. It is translated as CATHRGYNYGYTF.

The chain has TRBV7-8 and TRBJ2-2; TRBD2 aligns across 9 bases. The CDR3 covers 15 residues. Germline-derived CDR1 and CDR2 are SGHVS and FQNEAQ. The V gene end was trimmed by 5 bases and the J gene end by 8 bases; junction bases not matched to a gene: 9. CDR3 coding DNA: TGTGCCAGCAGCAAGTCTAGCGGGAAGAAGGGGGAGCTGTTTTTT. Amino acids: CASSKSSGKKGELFF.

This clone has just a few counts. The chain employs TRBV7-3 and TRBJ2-7, with a possible D match to TRBD1 (6 bases). The V gene lost 0 bases and the J gene lost 3 bases, with 15 bases spanning the gap. Germline assignment: CDR1 SGHTA and CDR2 FQGTGA. CDR3 length equals 16 residues. In nucleotides, the CDR3 is TGTGCCAGCAGCTTAACGTTGGGACCCAGGGGCTACGAGCAGTACTTC. Its protein product is CASSLTLGPRGYEQYF.

The rearrangement uses TRBV7-3 and TRBJ2-2; D may be TRBD1 (5 bases). The CDR3 length is 15 residues. The V end was cut by 2 bases, the J end by 3 bases, with 10 bases between. The germline V gene has CDR1 SGHTA and CDR2 FQGTGA. The chain's CDR3 is CASSLYDSYTGELFF. The CDR3 bases are TGTGCCAGCAGCTTATACGACAGTTACACCGGGGAGCTGTTTTTT.

The rearrangement uses TRBV28 and TRBJ2-3, with no clear D. Germline CDR1 reads MDHEN; CDR2 reads SYDVKM. Trimming left V 5 bases short and J 4 bases short, with 16 bases between. The CDR3 has 15 residues. In nucleotides, the CDR3 is TGTGCCAGCAGTCCCCATAGTCCCACCGCAGATACGCAGTATTTT. Translating gives CASSPHSPTADTQYF.

The chain uses TRBV30 and TRBJ2-1; the match to TRBD2 covers 7 bases. This CDR3 spans 15 amino acids. Per germline, CDR1 GTSNPN and CDR2 SVGIG (reference sequence). J was trimmed by 0 bases and V by 1 base; bases with no gene match: 3. The CDR3 is CAWSGGRSSYNEQFF. In DNA, the CDR3 is TGTGCCTGGAGTGGCGGGAGAAGCTCCTACAATGAGCAGTTCTTC.

The rearrangement uses TRBV4-3 and TRBJ1-5; weak D call: TRBD1 (5 bases). The CDR3 has 16 residues. Trimming removed 4 bases at V and 0 bases at J, with 13 bases between. Germline V gene sequence: CDR1 LGHNA, CDR2 YSLEER. CDR3: CASSPSKGYSNQPQHF. CDR3 DNA sequence: TGCGCCAGCAGCCCCTCGAAGGGGTATAGCAATCAGCCCCAGCATTTT.

This chain uses TRBV15 with TRBJ1-2, with D maybe TRBD1 (5 bases). Germline values: CDR1 LNHNV, CDR2 YYDKDF (reference sequence). The CDR3 has 16 amino acids. V was pared by 0 bases and J by 4 bases, with 15 bases between. The CDR3 nucleotides are TGTGCCACCAGCAGAGATTTGGGGGGATCGGGCTATGGCTACACCTTC. It codes for CATSRDLGGSGYGYTF.

The chain carries TRBV11-1 and TRBJ2-7; a possible D gene is TRBD2 (5 bases). The CDR3 covers 13 residues. CDR1 SGHAT and CDR2 FQDESV come from the germline V gene (reference sequence). The germline V and J ends were trimmed by 5 bases and 2 bases, with 10 bases remaining between them. CDR3 DNA sequence: TGTGCCAGCAGCCCCCGAGGGCCCTACGAGCAGTACTTC. It yields the protein CASSPRGPYEQYF.

In this sample, this clone turned up once. CDR3 DNA: TGTGCCAGCAGTGTTTCGGTGGCAGATACGCAGTATTTT. Residues: CASSVSVADTQYF. The rearrangement joins TRBV2 to TRBJ2-3, with D unclear. Germline V lookup: CDR1 SNHLY, CDR2 FYNNEI. V dropped 4 bases and J dropped 4 bases, with 9 bases sitting between them. The CDR3 is made up of 13 amino acids. Using reference TRBV2 and TRBJ2-3 for the parts outside the CDR3, the full variable domain is EPEVTQTPSHQVTQMGQEVILRCVPISNHLYFYWYRQILGQKVEFLVSFYNNEISEKSEIFDDQFSVERPDGSNFTLKIRSTKLEDSAMYFCASSVSVADTQYFGPGTRLTVL.

This clone was recorded only once. The chain couples TRBV6-5 to TRBJ1-2; tentative D call: TRBD1 (6 bases). V lost 5 bases and J lost 8, with 15 bases in between. Germline CDR1 is MNHEY and CDR2 is SVGAGI. This CDR3 comprises 13 residues. The CDR3 DNA sequence: TGTGCCAGCAGTGCGAGAGGGGGATTAGGCTACACCTTC. It specifies CASSARGGLGYTF.

The chain has TRBV4-3 and TRBJ2-7, with TRBD1 matching 7 bases. This CDR3 has 15 amino acids. J was trimmed by 3 bases and V by 3 bases; bases with no gene match: 8. CDR1 LGHNA and CDR2 YSLEER come from the germline V gene. The CDR3 here is CASSQGQSSLYEQYF. As DNA, the CDR3 is TGCGCCAGCAGCCAGGGACAGTCCTCTCTCTACGAGCAGTACTTC.

The chain couples TRBV19 to TRBJ1-1; the D is unclear. V lost 5 bases and J lost 2, with 9 bases in between. CDR3 length equals 13 residues. Germline CDR1 LNHDA, CDR2 SQIVND (reference sequence). The CDR3, as DNA: TGTGCCAGTAGTTGGAGCCACAACACTGAAGCTTTCTTT. It yields the protein CASSWSHNTEAFF.

The chain employs TRBV5-1 and TRBJ2-2, with 13 bases fitting TRBD2. J was trimmed by 5 bases and V by 4 bases; bases with no gene match: 8. The length of the CDR3 is 17 residues. Per the germline V gene, CDR1 is SGHRS and CDR2 is YFSETQ. CDR3 sequence: CASSVGLAGVRTGELFF. The CDR3 DNA reads as TGCGCCAGCAGCGTCGGACTAGCGGGAGTCAGGACCGGGGAGCTGTTTTTT. Looking up the rest from reference TRBV5-1 and TRBJ2-2 gives the full variable domain: KAGVTQTPRYLIKTRGQQVTLSCSPISGHRSVSWYQQTPGQGLQFLFEYFSETQRNKGNFPGRFSGRQFSNSRSEMNVSTLELGDSALYLCASSVGLAGVRTGELFFGEGSRLTVL.